This T cell receptor beta chain was documented in a study of blood T cell repertoires in COVID-19 (dated by TCRdb to 2019 to 2021). Regarding the study in general: The collaborator samples originated in the United States, Italy and Spain and spanned the acute and convalescent phases of COVID-19. A de-identified subject ID, COVID-19 status, age in years and sex were almost always included in the sample metadata. Samples were obtained from the ongoing ImmuneRACE study (first 160 participants) and from 1,000 to 1,500 subjects provided by 6 global collaborators. The repertoires were made available in a free public database intended to serve as a resource for research on the immune response to SARS-CoV-2. The prospective study material was composed of cDNA or gDNA derived from T cells, B-cell-depleted T cells, or PBMCs. The dataset comprised deeply sampled blood TCRbeta repertoires from subjects exposed to, actively infected with, or recovered from COVID-19. Where HLA class I and class II types were available, the types were taken from metadata supplied by the sample provider, not from assay-based typing. Results the study describes overall, beyond this receptor: The quantity of clinical and demographic metadata differed by source and by participant and was supplied without curation.

TCRbeta CDR3 regions were amplified from genomic DNA using the immunoSEQ Assay, a bias-controlled multiplex PCR. The study's processing was this. Nucleated cell counts per sample were estimated from amplification of reference gene primers within the assay. To quantify the absolute abundance of each unique TCRbeta CDR3 rearrangement, sequence reads were collapsed and filtered. For each sample, productive Simpson clonality was calculated as the square root of Simpson's diversity index across productive rearrangements. TCRdb re-hosts the immuneACCESS table, in-frame sequences only. Its copies lack some clones; in the studies checked, an unresolved V gene accounts for under half of them, and the cause for the rest is not known. V and J calls and clone size come straight from that table; D and trimming were deduced from the DNA. The sample table shows about 180,000 clones, and around 83% are seen once. The ten largest make up 6% to 8.5% of the sample.

The CDR3 goes from the cysteine to the phenylalanine over 19 residues. CDR3 DNA only is kept here, 57 bases in frame from base 1. The germline ends are 20 bases apart after V is trimmed by 5 bases and J by 0 bases. CDR1 and CDR2 were assigned from the germline V gene (reference sequence) as MNHEY and SMNVEV. Concerning this clone itself: The specificity of this receptor is unknown. Base qualities are missing; no much larger clone stands one base away.

One collaborating source in Seattle enrolled patients during active infection and followed them longitudinally through the course of disease. Collaborating institutions collected whole blood in K2EDTA tubes following their own protocols. For TCRbeta analysis, collaborator samples were shipped as frozen whole blood, as isolated PBMCs, or as DNA extracted from either sample type. Input material: peripheral blood. The sequence came from a woman between 65 and 79 years old with COVID-19, enrolled during active disease. The rearranged segments are TRBV27 and TRBJ2-6, and the D gene may be TRBD2, 5 bases matching. The CDR3 amino acid sequence is: CASSPLGRSGYSGANVLTF. In nucleotides, the sequence is TGTGCCAGCAGTCCCCTGGGCCGATCGGGATACTCTGGGGCCAACGTCCTGACTTTC.